Detailed here is one T cell receptor (beta chain). Antigen unknown. All the patients suffered relapse after autologous stem cell transplantation, and brentuximab vedotin exposure differed. The sample is drawn from a study of PD-1 blockade in classical Hodgkin lymphoma. CDR1 MNHEY and CDR2 SMNVEV come from the germline V gene (reference sequence). This CDR3 comprises 13 residues. With 5 bases removed from V and 10 bases from J, the gap between germline ends came to 15 bases. Measured with immunoSEQ multiplex PCR; TCRdb has only the in-frame clones, and not every one. The sample has under 100,000 clones; roughly 88% are singletons. Study-level results: Nothing has yet pinned down what causes the repertoire differences, possibly disease activity or prior therapy.

This material consisted of peripheral blood mononuclear cells (PBMCs), taken at baseline. This TCR was recovered from a human donor with classical Hodgkin lymphoma. This chain uses TRBV27 with TRBJ1-5; D is unresolved. CDR3 in amino acids: CASSTNSGGPQHF. As DNA, the CDR3 is TGTGCCAGCAGTACCAACTCAGGCGGACCCCAGCATTTT.